One and the same sample provided the 13 T cell receptor beta chains below, sequenced in a study of CD8+CD57+ T cells in acquired aplastic anemia. Genomic DNA was employed as the template in profiling TCR beta VDJ and CDR3. TCRdb re-called the reads through MiXCR, storing one row per CDR3 protein. Of about 58,000 distinct CDR3 sequences in the sample, approximately 50% were seen once. Patients chosen for sequencing had CD8+CD57+ cells that had expanded, as shown by flow cytometry. Material for sequencing was sorted CD4+, CD8+, or CD8+CD57+ T cells (not recorded which) from PBMCs. The receptors here all came from a human donor with aplastic anemia.

The gene calls are TRBV5-1 and TRBJ1-6, with 8 bases fitting TRBD1. This CDR3 has 15 residues. V lost 3 bases, J lost 10 bases, and 9 bases stayed unmatched. Germline V gene sequence: CDR1 SGHRS, CDR2 YFSETQ. This CDR3 reads CASSWEDRGGSPLHF. For the CDR3, the DNA is TGCGCCAGCAGCTGGGAAGACAGGGGAGGCTCACCCCTCCACTTT.

This clonotype was recorded many times. The CDR3 reads CASTDRTAPPYNEQFF. CDR3 nucleotides: TGTGCCAGCACCGATAGGACAGCCCCGCCCTACAATGAGCAGTTCTTC. This sequence joins TRBV7-8 and TRBJ2-1, with D maybe TRBD1 (6 bases). This CDR3 is 16 amino acids long. V was pared by 7 bases and J by 2 bases, with 18 bases between. Germline V gene lookup returns CDR1 SGHVS and CDR2 FQNEAQ.

The chain carries TRBV2 and TRBJ1-1; D unclear. The CDR3 runs to 14 residues. Germline V gives CDR1 SNHLY, CDR2 FYNNEI. Trimming shortened V by 3 bases and J by 2 bases, and 10 bases separated the two germline ends. The CDR3 coding sequence is TGTGCCAGCAGTGATGAAGTTATAAACACTGAAGCTTTCTTT. Translation gives CASSDEVINTEAFF.

The chain has TRBV30 and TRBJ1-2; no firm D call. CDR1 and CDR2 (germline): GTSNPN, SVGIG (reference sequence). The CDR3 is 14 amino acids. V was clipped by 2 bases and J by 6 bases, with 16 bases between them. Here the CDR3 reads CAWSPSITVNGYTF. In DNA, the CDR3 is TGTGCCTGGAGTCCTTCTATTACGGTCAATGGCTACACCTTC. Variable domain in full (rest from reference TRBV30 and TRBJ1-2): SQTIHQWPATLVQPVGSPLSLECTVEGTSNPNLYWYRQAAGRGLQLLFYSVGIGQISSEVPQNLSASRPQDRQFILSSKKLLLSDSGFYLCAWSPSITVNGYTFGSGTRLTVV.

This chain joins TRBV10-2 and TRBJ2-1; D might be TRBD2 (6 bases). Between the trimmed V and J ends, which lost 8 bases and 6 bases, there was a span of 20 bases. Germline V gives CDR1 WSHSY, CDR2 SAAADI. The CDR3 runs 15 residues. This CDR3 reads CASADARGVFNEQFF. DNA of the CDR3: TGCGCCAGCGCGGACGCGCGGGGTGTATTCAATGAGCAGTTCTTC.

This clonotype was observed a single time. The gene calls are TRBV11-2 and TRBJ1-6; no reliable D call. The CDR3 spans 16 residues. Per germline, CDR1 SGHAT and CDR2 FQNNGV. Trimming pared 7 bases from V and 0 bases from J, leaving 13 bases between. The CDR3 here is CASKDLGGSYNSPLHF. Here the CDR3 DNA reads TGTGCCAGCAAGGACCTGGGCGGCTCCTATAATTCACCCCTCCACTTT.

The CDR3 protein is CASSLRQGDTQYF. CDR3 in DNA: TGTGCCAGCAGCCTAAGACAGGGAGATACGCAGTATTTT. The chain is built from TRBV7-9 and TRBJ2-3; TRBD1 matches at 7 bases. The V gene's germline CDR1 is SEHNR and CDR2 FQNEAQ (reference sequence). CDR3 length equals 13 residues. V shed 5 bases, J shed 5 bases, and the junction held 4 bases outside the gene matches. Variable domain in full (rest from reference TRBV7-9 and TRBJ2-3): DTGVSQNPRHKITKRGQNVTFRCDPISEHNRLYWYRQTLGQGPEFLTYFQNEAQLEKSRLLSDRFSAERPKGSFSTLEIQRTEQGDSAMYLCASSLRQGDTQYFGPGTRLTVL.

With regard to this clonotype: With a much larger clone just one base away, this may be a read error. This chain uses TRBV5-6 with TRBJ1-1, with D hard to call. The CDR3 is 14 amino acids. The germline V gene encodes CDR1 SGHDT and CDR2 YYEEEE. The V end lost 1 base, the J end lost 4 bases, and 11 bases lay between the germline ends. The CDR3 is CASSLTGASTEAFF. The CDR3 DNA follows: TGTGCCAGCAGCTTGACCGGCGCAAGCACTGAAGCTTTCTTT.

The CDR3 spells CATNRADYSYNEQFF. The CDR3 DNA reads as TGTGCCACGAACCGAGCGGACTACTCCTACAATGAGCAGTTCTTC. The chain carries TRBV15 and TRBJ2-1; D perhaps matches TRBD2 (6 bases). Germline CDR1 LNHNV, CDR2 YYDKDF (reference sequence). This CDR3 is 15 amino acids long. Trimming cost V 9 bases and J 0 bases, with 15 bases left between them.

The V and J genes are TRBV7-9 and TRBJ1-1; unclear D gene. Looked up from germline, CDR1 is SEHNR and CDR2 is FQNEAQ (reference sequence). V lost 6 bases, J lost 0 bases, and 14 bases lay in between. The CDR3 spans 15 residues. The CDR3 DNA follows: TGTGCCAGCAGAAACAGCCGGCCCGTGAACACTGAAGCTTTCTTT. Amino acid sequence: CASRNSRPVNTEAFF.

This clonotype came up many times. The genes are TRBV12-5 and TRBJ2-7; possibly TRBD1 for D (6 bases). Germline-derived CDR1 and CDR2 are LGHNT and FRNRAP. The CDR3 totals 16 residues. The V and J ends lost 3 bases and 0 bases respectively, with 15 bases between them. For the CDR3, the DNA is TGTGCTAGTGGTTTCTCAGGGGCTTTCTACTCCTACGAGCAGTACGTC. This codes for CASGFSGAFYSYEQYV.

The rearrangement joins TRBV7-3 to TRBJ2-5; 8 bases are shared with TRBD2. Germline V gives CDR1 SGHTA, CDR2 FQGTGA. Trimming cost V 6 bases and J 5 bases; bases outside gene matches: 11. The CDR3 is 15 residues long. CDR3 nucleotides: TGTGCCAGCAGGCAATCGGGGGGGCCCGTCGAGACCCAGTACTTC. It is translated as CASRQSGGPVETQYF.

The sample holds many counts of this clonotype. The chain couples TRBV6-6 to TRBJ1-2; 10 bases map to TRBD1. The CDR3 length is 17 residues. J lost 4 bases, V lost 0 bases, and 8 bases had no gene match. Looked up from germline, CDR1 is MNHNY and CDR2 is SVGAGI (reference sequence). Here the CDR3 reads CASSYSRGTGDSYGYTF. The CDR3 nucleotides are TGTGCCAGCAGTTACTCGAGAGGGACAGGGGATAGCTATGGCTACACCTTC.